The sequence of this TCR beta chain was determined in a study of cytomegalovirus exposure and HLA in healthy donors. Study information: In a previous analysis, more than 90 million unique TCR beta sequences were found from 170 million or so T cells.

PCR employed 60 Vbeta and 13 Jbeta primers. Measured with immunoSEQ multiplex PCR; TCRdb has only the in-frame clones, and not every one. Seen here are more than 85,000 clones, approximately 77% observed once, and the top ten hold approximately 7.7%. Whole-study results and caveats: Reports showed the classifier diagnosing cytomegalovirus status with high specificity and sensitivity. An analysis was carried out later, and it reportedly showed fewer N-insertions in an Asian-associated ancestry cluster than the 666-donor mean.

The germline CDR1 and CDR2 sequences are SEHNR and FQNEAQ (reference sequence). There are 15 residues in the CDR3. With V trimmed by 4 bases and J by 4 bases, 6 bases remained unmatched. This clone counts as medium-sized. Its target is unknown. Sequencing was performed on PBMCs. The receptor was derived from a female donor in good health and CMV-seronegative. V gene TRBV7-9 combines with J gene TRBJ1-1, with 10 bases that match TRBD1. CDR3 amino acids: CASSSSWTGGTEAFF. The CDR3 DNA follows: TGTGCCAGCAGCTCTTCCTGGACAGGGGGCACTGAAGCTTTCTTT.